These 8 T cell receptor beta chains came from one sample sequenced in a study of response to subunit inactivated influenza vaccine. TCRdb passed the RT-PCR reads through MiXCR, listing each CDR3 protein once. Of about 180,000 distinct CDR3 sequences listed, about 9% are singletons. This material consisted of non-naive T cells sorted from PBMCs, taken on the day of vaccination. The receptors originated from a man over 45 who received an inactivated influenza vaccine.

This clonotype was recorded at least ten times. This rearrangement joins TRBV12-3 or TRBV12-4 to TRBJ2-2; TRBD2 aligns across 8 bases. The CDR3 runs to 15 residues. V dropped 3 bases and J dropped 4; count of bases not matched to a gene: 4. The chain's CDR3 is CASSFSGRATGELFF. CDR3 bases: TGTGCCAGCAGTTTCTCCGGGAGGGCCACCGGGGAGCTGTTTTTT.

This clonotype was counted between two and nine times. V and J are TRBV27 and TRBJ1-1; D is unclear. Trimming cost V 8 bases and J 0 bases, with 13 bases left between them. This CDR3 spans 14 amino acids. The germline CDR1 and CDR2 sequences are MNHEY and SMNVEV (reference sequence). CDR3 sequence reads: CASRQSGVNTEAFF. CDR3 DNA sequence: TGTGCCAGCCGTCAGTCCGGCGTGAACACTGAAGCTTTCTTT.

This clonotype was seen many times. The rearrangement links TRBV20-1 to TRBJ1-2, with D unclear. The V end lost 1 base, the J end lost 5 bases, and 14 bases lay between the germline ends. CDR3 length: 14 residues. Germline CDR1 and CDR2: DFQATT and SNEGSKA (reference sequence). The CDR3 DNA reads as TGCAGTGCTAGAGTTCCCCCATCTACATATGGCTACACCTTC. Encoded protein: CSARVPPSTYGYTF.

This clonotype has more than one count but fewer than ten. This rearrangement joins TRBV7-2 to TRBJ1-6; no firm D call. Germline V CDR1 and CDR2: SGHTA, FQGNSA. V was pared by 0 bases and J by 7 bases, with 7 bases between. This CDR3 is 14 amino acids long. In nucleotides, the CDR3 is TGTGCCAGCAGCTTAGCTGTGCGGAATTCACCCCTCCACTTT. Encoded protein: CASSLAVRNSPLHF.

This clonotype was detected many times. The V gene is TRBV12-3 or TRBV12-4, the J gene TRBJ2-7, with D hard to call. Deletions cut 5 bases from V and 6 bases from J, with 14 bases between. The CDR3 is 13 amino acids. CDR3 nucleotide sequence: TGTGCCAGCAGTCTGGGTCCTGGTGGCGAGCAGTACTTC. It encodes CASSLGPGGEQYF.

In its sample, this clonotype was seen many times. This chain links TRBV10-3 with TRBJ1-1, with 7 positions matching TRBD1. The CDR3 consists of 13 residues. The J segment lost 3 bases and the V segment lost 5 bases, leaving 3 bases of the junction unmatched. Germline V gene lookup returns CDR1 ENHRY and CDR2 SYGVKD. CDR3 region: CAISKTGDTEAFF. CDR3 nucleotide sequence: TGTGCCATCAGTAAAACAGGGGACACTGAAGCTTTCTTT.

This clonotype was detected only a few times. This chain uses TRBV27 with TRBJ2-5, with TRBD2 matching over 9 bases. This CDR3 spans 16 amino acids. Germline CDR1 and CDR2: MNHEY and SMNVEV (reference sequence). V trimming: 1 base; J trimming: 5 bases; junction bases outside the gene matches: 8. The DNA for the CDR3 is TGTGCCAGCAGTTTATTCGGCGGGGGGGCCTATGAGACCCAGTACTTC. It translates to CASSLFGGGAYETQYF.

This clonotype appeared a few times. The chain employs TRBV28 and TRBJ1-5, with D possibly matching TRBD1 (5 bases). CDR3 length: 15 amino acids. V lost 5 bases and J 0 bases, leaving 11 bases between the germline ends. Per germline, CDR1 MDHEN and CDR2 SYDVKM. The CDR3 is CASSRQSYSNQPQHF. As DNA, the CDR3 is TGTGCCAGCAGTAGACAGTCCTATAGCAATCAGCCCCAGCATTTT.